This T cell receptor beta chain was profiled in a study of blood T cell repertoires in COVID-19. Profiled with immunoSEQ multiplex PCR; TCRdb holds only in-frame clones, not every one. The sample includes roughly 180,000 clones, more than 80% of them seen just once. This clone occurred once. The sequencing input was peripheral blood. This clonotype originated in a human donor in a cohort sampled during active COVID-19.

The CDR3 sequence is CASSAQGASRYGYTF. As DNA, the CDR3 is TGTGCCAGCAGTGCACAGGGGGCGAGTCGCTATGGCTACACCTTC. The chain has TRBV6-2 or TRBV6-3 and TRBJ1-2, with 9 bases lining up with TRBD1. Losses at the gene ends were 5 bases for V and 4 bases for J; bases not matched to a gene: 8. CDR1 is MNHEY, CDR2 SVGEGT, per germline. This CDR3 has 15 residues.